These 5 T cell receptor beta chains originate from one sample sequenced in a study of regulatory T cells in long-lasting Graves disease. As to time point: newly diagnosed GD, antithyroid drugs for less than 3 months. After RNA was extracted from PBMCs, the TCR library was made from it. Arm-PCR of CDR3 regions and iRepertoire HTBI primers were used to build TCR beta libraries. TCRdb reprocessed the multiplex PCR reads with MiXCR, giving one entry per CDR3 protein. Of around 400,000 distinct CDR3 sequences detected, about an eighth appear once; the ten largest clones hold approximately 17%. The same data also contributed to another study, on T cells in Graves' hyperthyroidism and ophthalmopathy.

This material consisted of peripheral blood mononuclear cells (PBMCs), taken at new diagnosis, from a patient treated with antithyroid drugs. The receptor source for this set is a woman in her late teens or twenties with Graves disease.

The chain links TRBV7-2 to TRBJ1-5, with D possibly being TRBD1 (5 bases). Per germline, CDR1 SGHTA and CDR2 FQGNSA. Deletions cut 8 bases from V and 4 bases from J, with 15 bases between. This CDR3 is built from 14 residues. The CDR3 here is CASGGDIGNQPQHF. CDR3 sequence (DNA): TGTGCCAGCGGAGGGGATATTGGGAATCAGCCCCAGCATTTT.

This clonotype has at least ten counts. V usage is TRBV12-3 or TRBV12-4 and J usage is TRBJ2-7; TRBD2 is a possible D gene (6 bases). V was cut by 2 bases and J by 7 bases, with 12 bases left in between. CDR3 length: 13 residues. The CDR3 here is CASSLRAGREQYV. As DNA, the CDR3 is TGTGCCAGCAGTTTAAGAGCAGGGAGGGAGCAGTACGTC.

This clonotype has more than one count but fewer than ten. This chain connects TRBV10-3 to TRBJ2-5; D not certain. Trimming removed 6 bases from V and 5 bases from J, with 25 bases in between. Germline lookup yields CDR1 ENHRY and CDR2 SYGVKD. This CDR3 is built from 17 residues. The CDR3 coding sequence is TGTGCCATCAGAAAGAGTCTAGGAACTATTAATAGGGAGACCCAGTACTTC. Translated, it gives CAIRKSLGTINRETQYF.

This clonotype was counted many times. The CDR3 DNA reads as TGTGCCAGCAGTTATAGCCGACGGGACGGAGGCTACGAGCAGTACGTC. This sequence encodes CASSYSRRDGGYEQYV. The rearrangement links TRBV6-2 or TRBV6-3 to TRBJ2-7, with D tentatively TRBD1 or TRBD2 (5 bases each). Germline V CDR1 and CDR2: MNHEY, SVGEGT. The V gene lost 3 bases and the J gene lost 3 bases, with 18 bases spanning the gap. The CDR3 extends over 16 amino acids.

This clonotype appeared once. This may be a read error: a much more frequent sequence differs by one nucleotide. The chain employs TRBV5-6 and TRBJ1-6, with D perhaps TRBD1 (5 bases). Germline V gene sequence: CDR1 SGHDT, CDR2 YYEEEE. Trimming stripped 9 bases from V and 8 bases from J, with 15 bases between. The CDR3 totals 13 residues. DNA of the CDR3: TGTGCCAACGGCCAGGGTTTCGATTCACCCCTCCACTTT. This encodes CANGQGFDSPLHF.